This T cell receptor beta chain was retrieved from a study of siplizumab effects on memory and regulatory T cells. Study conclusions and caveats: Siplizumab, the agent tested, significantly reduced alloreactive sequences traceable to unstimulated CD4+ memory cells. Proliferating Tregs taken from siplizumab cultures were not shown to have a confirmed suppressive function. Naive T cells seemed more diverse than memory cells and seemed major alloresponse contributors.

The protocol was immunoSEQ multiplex PCR, while the TCRdb copy is restricted to in-frame clones and leaves out a portion. This sample carries around 99,000 clones, roughly 94% of them seen once, and the ten largest clones take more than 0.65%. Germline CDR1 MGHDK, CDR2 SYGVNS. The CDR3 is made up of 18 amino acids. The germline V and J ends were trimmed by 5 bases and 3 bases, with 24 bases remaining between them. About this clone: Its target is not known.

What was sequenced was Tregs sorted from blood. The TCR was taken from a human donor in good health. V usage is TRBV25-1 and J usage is TRBJ2-3; D gene unclear. The CDR3 bases are TGTGCCAGCAGTCCCCACCAGACCACCAGAGCAAGGACAGATACGCAGTATTTT. Amino acids: CASSPHQTTRARTDTQYF.